This T cell receptor beta chain was retrieved from a study of T cells expressing NK-cell markers (dated by TCRdb to about 2020). Some background on the complete study: Seven to nine donors provided sorted CD3+CD56+NKG2C+, CD3+CD56+NKG2C- and CD3+CD56-NKG2C+ T-cell subsets, whose TCR beta-chain repertoires were profiled. Among the eight sequenced donors, only one was HCMV-seronegative, while the other seven were HCMV-seropositive. Randomly selected healthy volunteers, three men and five women, were used as the eight sequenced donors. The libraries were sequenced on Illumina HiSeq 2000/2500, MiSeq or NextSeq, producing 2 x 150 bp reads. The study at large found these results: In roughly 6 donors, the dominant CD3+CD56+NKG2C+ clonotypes were among the top 10 CD8+ clonotypes and accounted for roughly 1.0-7.0% of CD8+ T cells. Those dominant clonotypes were again the most abundant among CD3+CD56-NKG2C+ cells in several donors, at about 28.3-60.1%. It remained unclear whether the expanded NKG2C-expressing T cell clones were specific for HCMV antigens.

The CDR3 runs 15 residues from the cysteine to the phenylalanine. The nucleotide record is missing. HCMV serostatus was determined by detecting HCMV-specific IgG in serum with a commercial ELISA kit. Peripheral blood mononuclear cells were isolated from blood by Ficoll density gradient centrifugation. Points on this clonotype: Its antigen remains undetermined.

The instrument was an Illumina HiSeq 2000. 5'RACE template switching, by which a universal primer site and unique molecular identifiers were added, was used to make TCR beta cDNA libraries. Synthesis of cDNA was primed from the TCR beta constant segment and was followed by two consecutive PCR amplification steps. Per the authors' processing: MIGEC was used to demultiplex reads and group reads by UMI, and MiTCR was used to assemble and quantify clonotypes. To exclude erroneous sequences, any TCR cDNA sequence not supported by at least two reads was discarded. The tcR package was used for downstream repertoire analysis, and clonotypes were matched between fractions using CDR3 nucleotide sequence together with V segment. VDJmatch was used to annotate antigen specificity against VDJdb, with one amino acid substitution in CDR3 allowed. TCRdb reprocessed the public reads and reports one entry per CDR3 protein sequence, without DNA. The V and J calls reflect TCRdb's pipeline rather than the authors' work. The sample table holds about 260,000 distinct CDR3 sequences. The top ten constitute approximately 0.41% of the sample.

The material sequenced was blood T cells: a sorted CD56 or NKG2C T cell subset, CD4+ or CD8+ T cells, or bulk PBMC T cells (not recorded which). The chain couples TRBV12-3 or TRBV12-4 to TRBJ1-5. The sequence was obtained from a man aged 18 to 30 in good health. Donor details come from another sample of the same person, matched by shared clones. The CDR3 loop reads CASSLVKGLDQPQHF.